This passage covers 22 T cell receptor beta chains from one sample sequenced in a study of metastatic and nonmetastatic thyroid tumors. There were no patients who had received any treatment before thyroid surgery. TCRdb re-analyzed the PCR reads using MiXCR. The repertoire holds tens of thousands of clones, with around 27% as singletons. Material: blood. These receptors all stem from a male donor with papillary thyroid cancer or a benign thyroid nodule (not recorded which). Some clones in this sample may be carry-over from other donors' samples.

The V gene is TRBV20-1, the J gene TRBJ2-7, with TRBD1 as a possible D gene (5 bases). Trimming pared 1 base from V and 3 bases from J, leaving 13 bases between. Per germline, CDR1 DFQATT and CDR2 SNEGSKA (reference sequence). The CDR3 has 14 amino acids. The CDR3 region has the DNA TGCAGTGCTAGAGGACAGTCCCTTCTCTACGAGCAGTACTTC. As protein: CSARGQSLLYEQYF.

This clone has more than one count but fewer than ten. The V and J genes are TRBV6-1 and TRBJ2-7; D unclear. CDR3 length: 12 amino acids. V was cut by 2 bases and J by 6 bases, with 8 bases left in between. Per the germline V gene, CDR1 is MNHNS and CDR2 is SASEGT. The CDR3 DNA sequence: TGTGCCAGCAGTGAAATGTGTTCCGAGCAGTACTTC. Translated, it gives CASSEMCSEQYF.

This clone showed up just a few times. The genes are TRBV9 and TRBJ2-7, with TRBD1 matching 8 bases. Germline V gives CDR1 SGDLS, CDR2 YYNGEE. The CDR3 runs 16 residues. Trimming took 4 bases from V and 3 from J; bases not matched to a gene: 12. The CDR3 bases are TGTGCCAGCAGCCCATCCTCCGGGACAGGCGACTACGAGCAGTACTTC. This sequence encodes CASSPSSGTGDYEQYF.

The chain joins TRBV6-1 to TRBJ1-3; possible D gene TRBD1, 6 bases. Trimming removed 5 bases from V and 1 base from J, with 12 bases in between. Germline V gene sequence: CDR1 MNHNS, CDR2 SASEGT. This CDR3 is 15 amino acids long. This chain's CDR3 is CASSRGDGSGNTIYF. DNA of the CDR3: TGTGCCAGCAGTAGGGGGGATGGATCTGGAAACACCATATATTTT.

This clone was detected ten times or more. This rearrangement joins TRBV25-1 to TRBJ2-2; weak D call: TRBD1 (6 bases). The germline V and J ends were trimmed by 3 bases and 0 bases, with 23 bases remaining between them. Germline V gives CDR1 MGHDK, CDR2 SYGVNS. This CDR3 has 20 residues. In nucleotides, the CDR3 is TGTGCCAGCAGTGACCCCCTAAACCCCAGGGGACGAACGAACACCGGGGAGCTGTTTTTT. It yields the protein CASSDPLNPRGRTNTGELFF. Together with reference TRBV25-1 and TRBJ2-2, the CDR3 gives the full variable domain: EADIYQTPRYLVIGTGKKITLECSQTMGHDKMYWYQQDPGMELHLIHYSYGVNSTEKGDLSSESTVSRIRTEHFPLTLESARPSHTSQYLCASSDPLNPRGRTNTGELFFGEGSRLTVL.

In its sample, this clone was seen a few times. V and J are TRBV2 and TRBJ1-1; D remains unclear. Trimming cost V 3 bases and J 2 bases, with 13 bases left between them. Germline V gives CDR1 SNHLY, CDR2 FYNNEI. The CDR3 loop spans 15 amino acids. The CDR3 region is CASSERVGVNTEAFF. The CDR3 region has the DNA TGTGCCAGCAGTGAGCGCGTCGGAGTAAACACTGAAGCTTTCTTT.

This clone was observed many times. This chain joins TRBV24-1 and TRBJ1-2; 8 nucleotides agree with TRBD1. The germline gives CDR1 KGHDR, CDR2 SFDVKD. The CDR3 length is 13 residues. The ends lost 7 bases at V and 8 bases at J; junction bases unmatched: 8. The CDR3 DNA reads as TGTGCCACCAGGGACAGGGAAAGTGTAGGCTACACCTTC. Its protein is CATRDRESVGYTF.

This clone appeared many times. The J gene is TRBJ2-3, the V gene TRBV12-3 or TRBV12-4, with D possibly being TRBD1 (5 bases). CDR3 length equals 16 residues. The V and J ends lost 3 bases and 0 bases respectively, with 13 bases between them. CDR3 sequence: CASSFSNRPSTDTQYF. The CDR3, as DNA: TGTGCCAGCAGTTTCTCTAACAGGCCCAGCACAGATACGCAGTATTTT.

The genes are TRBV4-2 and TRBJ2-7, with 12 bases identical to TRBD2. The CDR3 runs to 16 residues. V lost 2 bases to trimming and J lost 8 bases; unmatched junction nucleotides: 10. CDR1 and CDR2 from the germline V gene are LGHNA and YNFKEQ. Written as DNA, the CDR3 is TGTGCCAGCAGCCAAAATTTGGTGACTAGCGGGAGACAGCAGTACTTC. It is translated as CASSQNLVTSGRQQYF.

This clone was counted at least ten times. CDR3 sequence reads: CASSASGTDTQYF. DNA for the CDR3: TGTGCCAGCAGTGCTAGCGGCACAGATACGCAGTATTTT. This chain connects TRBV6-4 to TRBJ2-3; maybe TRBD2 (6 bases). V lost 4 bases, J lost 1 base, and 6 bases lay in between. Germline V gene sequence: CDR1 MRHNA, CDR2 SNTAGT. The CDR3 covers 13 residues.

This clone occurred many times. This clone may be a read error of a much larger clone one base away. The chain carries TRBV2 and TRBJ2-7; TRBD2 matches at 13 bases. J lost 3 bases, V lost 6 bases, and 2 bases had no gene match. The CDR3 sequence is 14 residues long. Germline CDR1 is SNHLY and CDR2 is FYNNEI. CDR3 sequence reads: CASRGLAGDYEQYF. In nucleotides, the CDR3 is TGTGCCAGCAGAGGACTAGCGGGAGACTACGAGCAGTACTTC.

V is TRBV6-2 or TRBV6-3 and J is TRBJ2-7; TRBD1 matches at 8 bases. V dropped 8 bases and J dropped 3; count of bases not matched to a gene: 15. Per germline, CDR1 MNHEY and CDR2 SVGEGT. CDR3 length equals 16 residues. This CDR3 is CASLRRQGLLLYEQYF. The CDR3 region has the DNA TGTGCCAGCCTTAGGCGACAGGGGCTTCTTCTCTACGAGCAGTACTTC.

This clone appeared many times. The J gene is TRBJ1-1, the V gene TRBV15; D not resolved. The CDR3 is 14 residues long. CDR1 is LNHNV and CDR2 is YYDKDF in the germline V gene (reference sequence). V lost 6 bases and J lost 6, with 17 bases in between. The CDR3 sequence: CATRTILGSAEAFF. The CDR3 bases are TGTGCCACCAGGACGATATTGGGTTCGGCTGAAGCTTTCTTT.

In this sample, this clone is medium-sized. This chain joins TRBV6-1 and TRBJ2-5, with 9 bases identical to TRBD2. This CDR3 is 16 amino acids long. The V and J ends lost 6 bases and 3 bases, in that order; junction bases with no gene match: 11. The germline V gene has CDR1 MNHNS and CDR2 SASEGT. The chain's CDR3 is CASRSLRGRGKETQYF. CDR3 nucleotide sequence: TGTGCCAGCAGAAGCCTCCGCGGGAGGGGTAAAGAGACCCAGTACTTC.

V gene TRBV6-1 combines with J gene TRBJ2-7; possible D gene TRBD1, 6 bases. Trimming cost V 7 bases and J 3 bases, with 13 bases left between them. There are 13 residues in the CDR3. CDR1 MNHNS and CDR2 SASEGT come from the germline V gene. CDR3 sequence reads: CASTGDTFYEQYF. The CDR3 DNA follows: TGTGCCAGCACAGGGGACACTTTCTACGAGCAGTACTTC.

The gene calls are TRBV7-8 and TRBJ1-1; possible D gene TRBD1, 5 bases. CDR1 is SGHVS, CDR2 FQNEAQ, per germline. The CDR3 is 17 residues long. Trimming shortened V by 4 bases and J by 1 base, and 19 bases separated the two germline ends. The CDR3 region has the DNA TGTGCCAGCAGCTCCTATGGGAGGGGACGAAAGAACACTGAAGCTTTCTTT. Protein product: CASSSYGRGRKNTEAFF.

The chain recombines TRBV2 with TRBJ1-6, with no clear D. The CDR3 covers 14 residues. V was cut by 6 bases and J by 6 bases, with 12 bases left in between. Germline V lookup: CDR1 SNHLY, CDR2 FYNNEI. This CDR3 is CASRTDGPNSPLHF. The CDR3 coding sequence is TGTGCCAGCAGGACGGACGGTCCTAATTCACCCCTCCACTTT.

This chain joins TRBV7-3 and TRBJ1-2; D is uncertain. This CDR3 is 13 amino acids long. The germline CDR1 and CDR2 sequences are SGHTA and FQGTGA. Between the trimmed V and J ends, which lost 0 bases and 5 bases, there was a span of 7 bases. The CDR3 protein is CASSLTSGYGYTF. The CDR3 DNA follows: TGTGCCAGCAGCTTAACGTCGGGATATGGCTACACCTTC.

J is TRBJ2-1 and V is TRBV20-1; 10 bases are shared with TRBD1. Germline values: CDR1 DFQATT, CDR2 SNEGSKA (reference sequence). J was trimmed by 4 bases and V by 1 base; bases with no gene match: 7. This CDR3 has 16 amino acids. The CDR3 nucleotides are TGCAGTGCTAGAGGGGACAGGGGATCGGGGTACAATGAGCAGTTCTTC. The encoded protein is CSARGDRGSGYNEQFF.

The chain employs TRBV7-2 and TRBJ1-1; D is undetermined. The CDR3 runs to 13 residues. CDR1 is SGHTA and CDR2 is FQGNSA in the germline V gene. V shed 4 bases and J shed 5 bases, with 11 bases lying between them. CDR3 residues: CASSSLDRTEAFF. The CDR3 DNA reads TGTGCCAGCAGCTCCCTCGACCGTACTGAAGCTTTCTTT.

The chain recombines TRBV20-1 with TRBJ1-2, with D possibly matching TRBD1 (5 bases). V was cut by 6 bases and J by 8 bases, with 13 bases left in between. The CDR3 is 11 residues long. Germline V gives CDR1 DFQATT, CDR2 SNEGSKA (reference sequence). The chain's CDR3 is CSASGYGGYTF. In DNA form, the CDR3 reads TGCAGTGCCTCAGGGTACGGCGGCTACACCTTC.

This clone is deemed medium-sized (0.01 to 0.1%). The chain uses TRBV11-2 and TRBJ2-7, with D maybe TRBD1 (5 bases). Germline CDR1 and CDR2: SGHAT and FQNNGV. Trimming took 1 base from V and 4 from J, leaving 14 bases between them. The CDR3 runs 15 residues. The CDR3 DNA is TGTGCCAGCAGCTTAGTATCACAGGCGACATACGAGCAGTACTTC. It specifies CASSLVSQATYEQYF. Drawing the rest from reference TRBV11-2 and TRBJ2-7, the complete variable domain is EAGVAQSPRYKIIEKRQSVAFWCNPISGHATLYWYQQILGQGPKLLIQFQNNGVVDDSQLPKDRFSAERLKGVDSTLKIQPAKLEDSAVYLCASSLVSQATYEQYFGPGTRLTVT.